This entry describes one T cell receptor beta chain. The V segment lost 2 bases and the J segment 2 bases; nucleotides outside the gene matches: 7. Germline loops: CDR1 MNHEY, CDR2 SMNVEV (reference sequence). The CDR3 covers 18 residues. TCRdb keeps only in-frame clones here, not all; method: immunoSEQ multiplex PCR. Of about 190,000 clones listed, 70% to 90% were seen once; the top ten hold roughly 6.2%. The data are from a study of blood T cell repertoires in COVID-19. The rearrangement joins TRBV27 to TRBJ2-1; 12 nucleotides agree with TRBD2. The material sequenced was peripheral blood. The sequence was obtained from a woman between 40 and 55 years old who had recovered from COVID-19. CDR3 region: CASSLRLAGVPTYNEQFF. In nucleotides, the CDR3 is TGTGCCAGCAGTTTAAGACTAGCGGGAGTTCCAACCTACAATGAGCAGTTCTTC.